This T cell receptor (beta chain) was identified in a study of cytomegalovirus exposure and HLA in healthy donors. As for the study in general: Among the roughly 400 genotyped donors, around 81% were placed in the Caucasian-associated ancestry cluster. Study-wide results and caveats: Reports indicated that the classifier achieved high specificity and sensitivity in diagnosing cytomegalovirus status. Presence/absence analyses treated sequencing depth as roughly uniform across donors.

Use of 60 Vbeta and 13 Jbeta primers characterized the PCR. Produced via immunoSEQ multiplex PCR; TCRdb's table is partial and in-frame only. The table has 100,000 or so clones, around 85% seen once; the top ten hold approximately 2.3%. The CDR3 sequence is 15 residues long. The germline V gene has CDR1 GTSNPN and CDR2 SVGIG (reference sequence). V lost 5 bases, J lost 7 bases, and 9 bases stayed unmatched. Of note for this clone: Its antigen is unknown.

The sample was PBMCs. J is TRBJ2-2 and V is TRBV30; TRBD2 aligns across 11 bases. This clonotype originated in a man between 18 and 29 years old in good health and CMV-seronegative. The chain's CDR3 is CAWYSGRATIGELFF. The CDR3 nucleotides are TGTGCCTGGTATAGCGGGAGGGCCACGATCGGGGAGCTGTTTTTT. Drawing the rest from reference TRBV30 and TRBJ2-2, the complete variable domain is SQTIHQWPATLVQPVGSPLSLECTVEGTSNPNLYWYRQAAGRGLQLLFYSVGIGQISSEVPQNLSASRPQDRQFILSSKKLLLSDSGFYLCAWYSGRATIGELFFGEGSRLTVL.